A selection of T cell receptor beta chains follows, all from one sample in a study of T cell responses to AZD1222 COVID-19 vaccine. The protocol was immunoSEQ multiplex PCR, while the TCRdb copy is restricted to in-frame clones and leaves out a portion. Here the sample spans roughly 120,000 clones, around 85% being singletons. The source material was peripheral blood, sampled on day 0 of AZD1222 vaccination. These TCRs come from an adult in good health. The CDR3 runs from the conserved cysteine through the conserved F or W. Fields, in order: clone size, V gene, D gene, J gene, CDR3 protein, CDR3 DNA. A D gene is named only where the DNA matches it firmly. Not all rows give a size; the values are once, few, many and, for expanded clones, a class.

NA	TRBV3-1/TRBV3-2	NA	TRBJ1-2	CASSQERGYGYTF	TGTGCCAGCAGCCAAGAAAGGGGCTATGGCTACACCTTC
NA	TRBV28	NA	TRBJ1-1	CASSLRVTEAFF	TGTGCCAGCAGTTTAAGGGTCACTGAAGCTTTCTTT
NA	TRBV7-8	NA	TRBJ2-2	CASSGGPRRNTGELFF	TGTGCCAGCAGCGGGGGACCCCGAAGAAACACCGGGGAGCTGTTTTTT
NA	TRBV5-6	NA	TRBJ2-1	CASSSSGAPYNEQFF	TGTGCCAGCAGCAGTTCCGGGGCCCCCTACAATGAGCAGTTCTTC
NA	TRBV2	NA	TRBJ1-2	CASTPGRNNYGYTF	TGTGCCAGCACTCCCGGGCGGAATAACTATGGCTACACCTTC
NA	TRBV28	NA	TRBJ2-1	CASGGGRFYNEQFF	TGTGCCAGCGGAGGGGGACGATTCTACAATGAGCAGTTCTTC
NA	TRBV28	NA	TRBJ2-7	CASSLSSRPSYEQYF	TGTGCCAGCAGTTTATCGAGCAGACCCTCCTACGAGCAGTACTTC
NA	TRBV5-4	NA	TRBJ1-2	CASSLTGPNYGYTF	TGTGCCAGCAGCTTAACAGGGCCTAACTATGGCTACACCTTC
NA	TRBV5-1	TRBD1	TRBJ1-2	CASSPGGGRIAYGYTF	TGCGCCAGCAGCCCAGGGGGGGGCAGGATCGCTTATGGCTACACCTTC
few	TRBV28	TRBD1	TRBJ2-7	CASTKGGTGVHEQYF	TGTGCCAGCACAAAAGGGGGGACAGGGGTCCACGAGCAGTACTTC
NA	TRBV19	NA	TRBJ1-5	CASSIDSSGQPQHF	TGTGCCAGTAGTATAGATTCCTCTGGCCAGCCCCAGCATTTT
NA	TRBV19	TRBD1	TRBJ1-4	CASSGAGGEKLFF	TGTGCCAGTAGTGGCGCAGGGGGGGAAAAACTGTTTTTT
NA	TRBV6-1	TRBD2	TRBJ2-7	CASSEEWTSGPGEQYF	TGTGCCAGCAGTGAAGAGTGGACTAGCGGGCCGGGGGAGCAGTACTTC
NA	TRBV19	NA	TRBJ2-4	CASSMGDRLLAKNIQYF	TGTGCCAGTAGTATGGGAGACAGGTTACTAGCCAAAAACATTCAGTACTTC
NA	TRBV25-1	TRBD1	TRBJ2-2	CASRANRGLNTGELFF	TGTGCCAGCAGGGCAAACAGGGGGCTTAACACCGGGGAGCTGTTTTTT
NA	TRBV14	TRBD2	TRBJ2-3	CASSQEIGRGRRPAGARDTQYF	TGTGCCAGCAGCCAAGAAATAGGAAGAGGAAGGAGGCCAGCGGGAGCCAGGGATACGCAGTATTTT
NA	TRBV19	NA	TRBJ1-5	CASSIGQGIYSNQPQHF	TGTGCCAGTAGTATAGGCCAGGGGATTTATAGCAATCAGCCCCAGCATTTT
NA	TRBV3-1/TRBV3-2	NA	TRBJ2-1	CASSQGLKSNEQFF	TGTGCCAGCAGCCAAGGACTCAAAAGCAATGAGCAGTTCTTC
NA	TRBV3-1/TRBV3-2	NA	TRBJ2-5	CASSPTSSQRETQYF	TGTGCCAGCAGCCCAACTTCCTCTCAGAGGGAGACCCAGTACTTC
NA	TRBV5-4	TRBD2	TRBJ2-5	CASSPSGRQETQYF	TGTGCCAGCAGCCCTAGCGGCCGACAAGAGACCCAGTACTTC
NA	TRBV14	NA	TRBJ2-1	CASSQPRGGSLDYNEQFF	TGTGCCAGCAGCCAACCAAGGGGGGGCAGCCTGGACTACAATGAGCAGTTCTTC
NA	TRBV18	NA	TRBJ2-3	CASSLGTSTDTQYF	TGTGCCAGCTCACTCGGGACTAGCACAGATACGCAGTATTTT
NA	TRBV15	TRBD1	TRBJ2-5	CATSIPEGGRETQYF	TGTGCCACCAGCATCCCCGAAGGGGGCAGGGAGACCCAGTACTTC
NA	TRBV3-1/TRBV3-2	NA	TRBJ2-1	CASRRAAQNSEQFF	TGTGCCAGCAGGCGCGCAGCACAGAACAGTGAGCAGTTCTTC
NA	TRBV7-6	NA	TRBJ1-2	CASSSNIGQSNYGYTF	TGTGCCAGCAGCAGCAATATAGGACAGTCTAACTATGGCTACACCTTC
NA	TRBV30	TRBD1	TRBJ2-5	CACQRWDRGEETQYF	TGTGCCTGCCAACGCTGGGACAGGGGGGAAGAGACCCAGTACTTC
NA	TRBV14	NA	TRBJ2-5	CASSQDQETQYF	TGTGCCAGCAGCCAGGACCAAGAGACCCAGTACTTC
once	TRBV9	TRBD1	TRBJ2-7	CASSVGDNRDRGYEQYF	TGTGCCAGCAGCGTAGGGGACAACCGGGACAGGGGGTACGAGCAGTACTTC
many	TRBV2	TRBD1	TRBJ2-3	CASSFGQGASDTQYF	TGTGCCAGCAGCTTTGGACAGGGGGCATCCGATACGCAGTATTTT
NA	TRBV5-1	NA	TRBJ1-1	CASSLSRTGNTEAFF	TGCGCCAGCAGCCTTTCTCGGACGGGGAACACTGAAGCTTTCTTT
NA	TRBV5-4	TRBD1	TRBJ2-7	CASSLGQGKYEQYF	TGTGCCAGCAGCCTTGGACAGGGGAAATACGAGCAGTACTTC
NA	TRBV28	NA	TRBJ1-3	CASSFRSGLRNTIYF	TGTGCCAGCAGTTTTCGGTCCGGGTTGAGAAACACCATATATTTT
NA	TRBV5-6	NA	TRBJ1-5	CASSPGAYSNQPQHF	TGTGCCAGCAGCCCCGGGGCCTATAGCAATCAGCCCCAGCATTTT
NA	TRBV29-1	TRBD2	TRBJ2-1	CSGGELAGVGYNEQFF	TGCAGCGGGGGGGAGCTAGCGGGAGTCGGGTACAATGAGCAGTTCTTC
NA	TRBV30	TRBD1	TRBJ1-2	CAWRTGDRVGPWYGYTF	TGTGCCTGGAGGACGGGGGACAGGGTTGGCCCGTGGTATGGCTACACCTTC
NA	TRBV5-1	TRBD2	TRBJ2-3	CASSFPSSGTQDTQYF	TGCGCCAGCAGCTTCCCCTCTAGCGGGACCCAAGATACGCAGTATTTT
once	TRBV5-1	TRBD1	TRBJ1-2	CASSFPRQGTVANYGYTF	TGCGCCAGCAGCTTCCCCCGACAGGGGACCGTTGCTAACTATGGCTACACCTTC
NA	TRBV7-8	TRBD2	TRBJ2-7	CASSPLRRASGRDEQYF	TGTGCCAGCAGCCCACTTCGAAGGGCTAGCGGGCGCGACGAGCAGTACTTC
once	TRBV6-4	NA	TRBJ2-6	CASRASGANVLTF	TGTGCCAGCCGGGCGTCTGGGGCCAACGTCCTGACTTTC
NA	TRBV11-2	NA	TRBJ2-1	CASSLDRGEQFF	TGTGCCAGCAGCTTAGACCGGGGGGAGCAGTTCTTC
once	TRBV19	NA	TRBJ1-6	CASAGTAYNSPLHF	TGTGCCAGTGCTGGGACGGCGTATAATTCACCCCTCCACTTT
NA	TRBV2	TRBD2	TRBJ2-2	CASTGRAGTGELFF	TGTGCCAGCACTGGTCGAGCGGGAACCGGGGAGCTGTTTTTT
NA	TRBV6-6	NA	TRBJ1-2	CASSPGEGGYTF	TGTGCCAGCAGTCCCGGGGAGGGGGGCTACACCTTC
NA	TRBV5-1	TRBD1	TRBJ1-4	CASSLMDRFPNEKLFF	TGCGCCAGCAGCTTGATGGACAGGTTCCCTAATGAAAAACTGTTTTTT
NA	TRBV7-2	NA	TRBJ1-6	CASSLQSGPLHF	TGTGCCAGCAGCTTACAATCGGGACCTCTCCACTTT
NA	TRBV5-6	NA	TRBJ1-6	CASSSWRGPYNSPLHF	TGTGCCAGCAGCTCCTGGAGAGGGCCTTATAATTCACCCCTCCACTTT
few	TRBV7-8	NA	TRBJ1-5	CASSLVGGAGQPQHF	TGTGCCAGCAGCTTAGTTGGCGGGGCAGGTCAGCCCCAGCATTTT
NA	TRBV25-1	NA	TRBJ2-7	CASGKTSRYEQYF	TGTGCCAGCGGGAAGACTAGTCGCTACGAGCAGTACTTC
NA	TRBV10-1	TRBD2	TRBJ2-1	CASSGLSSGPYNEQFF	TGCGCCAGCAGTGGACTTTCTAGCGGACCCTACAATGAGCAGTTCTTC
NA	TRBV3-1/TRBV3-2	TRBD2	TRBJ2-3	CASSQVRLADWGTDTQYF	TGTGCCAGCAGCCAAGTTAGGCTAGCGGACTGGGGCACAGATACGCAGTATTTT
NA	TRBV5-5	NA	TRBJ1-5	CASSLRDNHQPQHF	TGTGCCAGCAGCCTCCGGGACAACCATCAGCCCCAGCATTTT
NA	TRBV24-1	NA	TRBJ2-3	CAIRGPGHIDTQYF	TGTGCCATCCGGGGGCCAGGGCACATAGATACGCAGTATTTT
NA	TRBV29-1	NA	TRBJ2-2	CSVDRAGELFF	TGCAGCGTTGATCGGGCCGGGGAGCTGTTTTTT
NA	TRBV7-2	NA	TRBJ2-1	CASSIKQGLGGLDEQFF	TGTGCCAGCAGCATAAAGCAGGGACTTGGCGGCCTAGATGAGCAGTTCTTC